These T cell receptor beta chains were read from a single sample in a study of regulatory and conventional T cells in RAG deficiency. Sequencing used immunoSEQ multiplex PCR; TCRdb keeps in-frame clones, though not all of them. Counted here are about 30,000 clones, around 76% occurring once; the ten biggest clones make up just under 3.5%. Separately, the same data were catalogued under a study of regulatory T cells.

Input material: CD4+ effector T cells sorted from blood. These receptors all stem from a human donor in good health. Both conserved end residues are part of each CDR3. Each record gives: D gene, V gene, J gene, clone size, CDR3 DNA, CDR3 protein. D genes are given only for firm matches. Not all rows give a size; the values are once, few, many and, for expanded clones, a class.

d_gene: TRBD2
v_gene: TRBV9
j_gene: TRBJ2-5
abundance: -
CDR3nt: TGTGCCAGCAGCGTAGGGGGACTAGCGGGAAAGGAGACCCAGTACTTC
CDR3aa: CASSVGGLAGKETQYF

d_gene: -
v_gene: TRBV5-4
j_gene: TRBJ1-1
abundance: -
CDR3nt: TGTGCCAGCAGCCGCATGACAGCGGGCAGGGACACTGAAGCTTTCTTT
CDR3aa: CASSRMTAGRDTEAFF

d_gene: TRBD1
v_gene: TRBV28
j_gene: TRBJ2-2
abundance: -
CDR3nt: TGTGCCAGCAGTTCGCTGAGGACAGGGGACACCGGGGAGCTGTTTTTT
CDR3aa: CASSSLRTGDTGELFF

d_gene: -
v_gene: TRBV2
j_gene: TRBJ1-1
abundance: -
CDR3nt: TGTGCCAGCTCCCGGGATCTGAACACTGAAGCTTTCTTT
CDR3aa: CASSRDLNTEAFF

d_gene: -
v_gene: TRBV30
j_gene: TRBJ2-3
abundance: -
CDR3nt: TGTGCCTGGAGTGTTGGGCGGGGTTTCACAGATACGCAGTATTTT
CDR3aa: CAWSVGRGFTDTQYF

d_gene: -
v_gene: TRBV2
j_gene: TRBJ1-1
abundance: few
CDR3nt: TGTGCCAGCAGGGCTAACACTGAAGCTTTCTTT
CDR3aa: CASRANTEAFF

d_gene: -
v_gene: TRBV27
j_gene: TRBJ1-5
abundance: -
CDR3nt: TGTGCCAGCAGTCCCGAGACAGATTATAGCAATCAGCCCCAGCATTTT
CDR3aa: CASSPETDYSNQPQHF

d_gene: TRBD2
v_gene: TRBV18
j_gene: TRBJ2-3
abundance: -
CDR3nt: TGTGCCAGCTCCTACCAGGGACTAGCCCCAGATACGCAGTATTTT
CDR3aa: CASSYQGLAPDTQYF

d_gene: TRBD1
v_gene: TRBV19
j_gene: TRBJ1-4
abundance: -
CDR3nt: TGTGCCAGTAGTATCCGCAGGGGGCCCGGTACTAATGAAAAACTGTTTTTT
CDR3aa: CASSIRRGPGTNEKLFF

d_gene: -
v_gene: TRBV18
j_gene: TRBJ1-4
abundance: -
CDR3nt: TGTGCCAGCTCACCTCGGGGCCCTCCGATTGAAAAACTGTTTTTT
CDR3aa: CASSPRGPPIEKLFF

d_gene: -
v_gene: TRBV6-5
j_gene: TRBJ2-6
abundance: -
CDR3nt: TGTGCCAGCAGCCGCGGACCTTCTGGGGCCAACGTCCTGACTTTC
CDR3aa: CASSRGPSGANVLTF

d_gene: -
v_gene: TRBV27
j_gene: TRBJ2-7
abundance: -
CDR3nt: TGTGCCAGCACCCCGAGGCACTCCTACGAGCAGTACTTC
CDR3aa: CASTPRHSYEQYF

d_gene: TRBD1
v_gene: TRBV12-5
j_gene: TRBJ1-1
abundance: few
CDR3nt: TGTGCTAGTGGTTTGGGGACAGGGGGCTTGGCTGAAGCTTTCTTT
CDR3aa: CASGLGTGGLAEAFF

d_gene: -
v_gene: TRBV5-8
j_gene: TRBJ1-3
abundance: -
CDR3nt: TGTGCCAGCAGCCCGAGGGGGGCCGGAAACACCATATATTTT
CDR3aa: CASSPRGAGNTIYF

d_gene: TRBD2
v_gene: TRBV28
j_gene: TRBJ2-3
abundance: -
CDR3nt: TGTGCCAGCAGTTCCAGGGGACTAGCAGTAGTTCCAGATACGCAGTATTTT
CDR3aa: CASSSRGLAVVPDTQYF